The 22 T cell receptor beta chains in this list originate from one sample, sequenced in a study of T cell repertoires in ileal Crohn's disease. The method was immunoSEQ multiplex PCR; TCRdb's version includes in-frame clones alone and lacks a portion of them. The sample lists thousands of clones, 84% occurring once. Sequencing used ileal tissue. Every receptor here comes from an adult with Crohn's disease.

This clone was observed a few times. The chain combines TRBV25-1 with TRBJ2-7; TRBD1 matches 7 bases. In germline, CDR1 is MGHDK, CDR2 SYGVNS. This CDR3 contains 12 residues. The V gene end was trimmed by 4 bases and the J gene end by 8 bases; junction bases not matched to a gene: 5. The CDR3 DNA reads as TGTGCCAGCAGTGGTCGGGACAGCCAGCAGTACTTC. Its translation: CASSGRDSQQYF.

The V and J genes are TRBV7-6 and TRBJ2-1; TRBD2 agrees at 7 bases. Germline V gives CDR1 SGHVS, CDR2 FNYEAQ. This CDR3 is 15 amino acids long. J lost 0 bases, V lost 3 bases, and 2 bases had no gene match. The CDR3 reads CASSFGGSSYNEQFF. For the CDR3, the DNA is TGTGCCAGCAGCTTCGGCGGGAGCTCCTACAATGAGCAGTTCTTC.

The gene calls are TRBV19 and TRBJ2-7; 7 nucleotides agree with TRBD2. V was pared by 5 bases and J by 1 base, with 11 bases of the junction left unmatched. There are 16 residues in the CDR3. Germline CDR1 reads LNHDA; CDR2 reads SQIVND (reference sequence). CDR3 sequence reads: CASSALGGTGSYEQYF. CDR3 in DNA: TGTGCCAGTAGTGCCTTGGGGGGGACCGGTTCCTACGAGCAGTACTTC.

The rearrangement uses TRBV11-3 and TRBJ2-3; 12 nucleotides match TRBD2. Per germline, CDR1 SGHNT and CDR2 YENEEA. This CDR3 is 17 amino acids long. V trimming: 5 bases; J trimming: 8 bases; junction bases outside the gene matches: 14. The CDR3 sequence: CASSIPRLAGDKGTQYF. The CDR3 DNA is TGTGCCAGCAGCATACCCCGACTAGCGGGAGATAAGGGTACGCAGTATTTT.

V gene TRBV5-4 combines with J gene TRBJ2-7, with 11 positions matching TRBD1. CDR3 length: 15 amino acids. V shed 4 bases, J shed 1 base, and the junction held 4 bases outside the gene matches. Germline lookup yields CDR1 SGHNT and CDR2 YYREEE (reference sequence). CDR3 region: CASSQDRGPSYEQYF. CDR3 bases: TGTGCCAGCAGCCAGGACAGGGGGCCGTCCTACGAGCAGTACTTC.

The chain employs TRBV2 and TRBJ2-3; possibly TRBD2 for D (7 bases). V gave up 0 bases and J gave up 2 bases, with 15 bases separating them. This CDR3 has 17 amino acids. Germline V gives CDR1 SNHLY, CDR2 FYNNEI. The CDR3 spells CASSEAAGARNTDTQYF. CDR3 nucleotides: TGTGCCAGCAGTGAAGCCGCGGGGGCGCGTAACACAGATACGCAGTATTTT.

The chain uses TRBV4-2 and TRBJ2-5; D call uncertain. The V end lost 0 bases, the J end lost 2 bases, and 13 bases lay between the germline ends. The CDR3 runs 16 residues. Germline CDR1 reads LGHNA; CDR2 reads YNFKEQ. The CDR3 coding sequence is TGTGCCAGCAGCCAAGAGCTCCGCGCGCCTCAAGAGACCCAGTACTTC. Translating gives CASSQELRAPQETQYF.

The rearrangement links TRBV19 to TRBJ1-3; 8 bases match TRBD1. The CDR3 sequence is 17 residues long. Trimming at V came to 3 bases and at J to 4 bases, leaving 11 bases not matched to a gene. Germline loops: CDR1 LNHDA, CDR2 SQIVND (reference sequence). This chain's CDR3 is CASSIPLRQGSGNTIYF. For the CDR3, the DNA is TGTGCCAGTAGTATCCCCCTGAGACAGGGGTCCGGAAACACCATATATTTT.

The CDR3 bases are TGTGCCAGCAGCTTGTCTAGCGGGAGATTCGACGAGCAGTACTTC. This translates into CASSLSSGRFDEQYF. The gene calls are TRBV5-4 and TRBJ2-7; TRBD2 matches 10 bases. V lost 1 base to trimming and J lost 5 bases; unmatched junction nucleotides: 6. The CDR3 is made up of 15 amino acids. In germline, CDR1 is SGHNT, CDR2 YYREEE (reference sequence). The full variable domain, with the rest looked up from reference TRBV5-4 and TRBJ2-7, is ETGVTQSPTHLIKTRGQQVTLRCSSQSGHNTVSWYQQALGQGPQFIFQYYREEENGRGNFPPRFSGLQFPNYSSELNVNALELDDSALYLCASSLSSGRFDEQYFGPGTRLTVT.

This chain connects TRBV11-2 to TRBJ1-1; D is possibly TRBD1 (6 bases). The length of the CDR3 is 13 residues. CDR1 is SGHAT, CDR2 FQNNGV, per germline. Between the trimmed V and J ends, which lost 1 base and 9 bases, there was a span of 12 bases. Written as DNA, the CDR3 is TGTGCCAGCAGCTTAGGGGGAACAGGGCAAGCTTTCTTT. This sequence encodes CASSLGGTGQAFF.

CDR3 in amino acids: CAISDHGTGEQPQHF. The CDR3, as DNA: TGTGCCATCAGTGACCATGGGACAGGGGAACAGCCCCAGCATTTT. The rearrangement joins TRBV10-3 to TRBJ1-5; 10 positions agree with TRBD1. Trimming removed 3 bases from V and 7 bases from J; junction bases left unmatched: 6. This CDR3 spans 15 amino acids. Germline values: CDR1 ENHRY, CDR2 SYGVKD.

The chain couples TRBV14 to TRBJ1-1, with D unresolved. The CDR3 has 13 amino acids. Germline V lookup: CDR1 SGHDN, CDR2 FVKESK. The V and J ends lost 1 base and 3 bases respectively, with 6 bases between them. The CDR3 coding sequence is TGTGCCAGCAGCCAAGTTGAGGACACTGAAGCTTTCTTT. Residues: CASSQVEDTEAFF.

This clone was found once. The gene calls are TRBV30 and TRBJ1-5; TRBD1 aligns across 12 bases. The junction had 4 bases not matched to a gene; V was cut back by 1 base and J by 3 bases. The V gene's germline CDR1 is GTSNPN and CDR2 SVGIG (reference sequence). The CDR3 is 16 amino acids. CDR3 residues: CAWSGGTGGSNQPQHF. CDR3 nucleotide sequence: TGTGCCTGGAGTGGGGGGACAGGGGGCTCCAATCAGCCCCAGCATTTT.

The chain combines TRBV5-1 with TRBJ1-1, with 7 positions matching TRBD1. This CDR3 region has 17 residues. Germline CDR1 and CDR2: SGHRS and YFSETQ. V shed 2 bases, J shed 0 bases, and the junction held 10 bases outside the gene matches. CDR3 amino acids: CASSFHPTGTVNTEAFF. The CDR3 nucleotides are TGCGCCAGCAGCTTCCACCCCACCGGGACAGTGAACACTGAAGCTTTCTTT.

The J gene is TRBJ2-1, the V gene TRBV27, with D possibly matching TRBD2 (5 bases). V was trimmed by 5 bases and J by 8 bases, leaving 16 bases between them. This CDR3 has 14 amino acids. Germline V lookup: CDR1 MNHEY, CDR2 SMNVEV (reference sequence). CDR3 DNA sequence: TGTGCCAGCAGTGCCCCTTCACTAGTCGATGAGCAGTTCTTC. Amino acid sequence: CASSAPSLVDEQFF.

The rearrangement uses TRBV4-1 and TRBJ2-2; 8 bases are shared with TRBD2. The length of the CDR3 is 16 residues. The ends lost 3 bases at V and 7 bases at J; junction bases unmatched: 10. CDR1 is MGHRA, CDR2 YSYEKL, per germline. CDR3 sequence (DNA): TGCGCCAGCAGCCACCTCGGACTAGCCGGGGGCGGGGAGCTGTTTTTT. Protein product: CASSHLGLAGGGELFF.

The chain couples TRBV5-1 to TRBJ1-4; 7 bases are shared with TRBD1. With 4 bases clipped from V and 11 bases from J, the junction kept 11 bases outside the gene matches. CDR1 and CDR2 (germline): SGHRS, YFSETQ. The CDR3 loop spans 14 amino acids. CDR3 coding DNA: TGCGCCAGCAGCGTAGGGACAGACGTCGGCAAACTGTTTTTT. Translating it yields CASSVGTDVGKLFF.

Concerning this clone itself: At one end the junction does not follow the germline gene, possibly because of a read error. This chain uses TRBV10-3 with TRBJ2-7, with TRBD1 matching over 7 bases. CDR1 is ENHRY and CDR2 is SYGVKD in the germline V gene. This CDR3 is built from 12 residues. CDR3 nucleotide sequence: TGTGCCGTCAGGGGGAGTACCTACGAGCAGTACTTC. Protein: CAVRGSTYEQYF.

This clone has more than one count but fewer than ten. The chain carries TRBV18 and TRBJ2-1, with D unresolved. The V and J ends lost 3 bases and 1 base respectively, with 7 bases between them. The CDR3 covers 14 residues. The germline gives CDR1 KGHSH, CDR2 LQKENI. The CDR3 here is CASSPVQSYNEQFF. CDR3 DNA sequence: TGTGCCAGCTCACCGGTACAATCCTACAATGAGCAGTTCTTC. The full variable domain, in which reference TRBV18 and TRBJ2-1 provide the parts outside the CDR3, is NAGVMQNPRHLVRRRGQEARLRCSPMKGHSHVYWYRQLPEEGLKFMVYLQKENIIDESGMPKERFSAEFPKEGPSILRIQQVVRGDSAAYFCASSPVQSYNEQFFGPGTRLTVL.

This clone was detected only a few times. This chain joins TRBV10-3 and TRBJ2-1; 10 bases match TRBD2. The CDR3 contains 15 residues. V shed 6 bases and J 3 bases; nucleotides not matched to a gene: 5. Germline V CDR1 and CDR2: ENHRY, SYGVKD. The CDR3: CAIRPSGRDYNEQFF. The DNA of the CDR3 is TGTGCCATCAGGCCGAGCGGGAGGGACTACAATGAGCAGTTCTTC.

The chain employs TRBV19 and TRBJ2-1; no reliable D call. The CDR3 runs 11 residues. The germline V and J ends were trimmed by 3 bases and 10 bases, with 7 bases remaining between them. Per the germline V gene, CDR1 is LNHDA and CDR2 is SQIVND (reference sequence). CDR3 in amino acids: CASSMGVEQFF. CDR3 in DNA: TGTGCCAGTAGTATGGGCGTCGAGCAGTTCTTC.

The rearrangement links TRBV5-5 to TRBJ2-3; D unclear. Germline lookup yields CDR1 SGHKS and CDR2 YYEKEE (reference sequence). The CDR3 length is 13 residues. The V end was cut by 1 base, the J end by 2 bases, with 5 bases between. This CDR3 reads CASSLYITDTQYF. Here the CDR3 DNA reads TGTGCCAGCAGCTTGTACATCACAGATACGCAGTATTTT.